This TCR beta chain was obtained from a study of blood T cell repertoires in COVID-19. The wider study: The study drew acute and convalescent COVID-19 samples from the United States, Italy and Spain. From T cells, B-cell-depleted T cells, or PBMCs came the material, which was cDNA or gDNA.

V lost 6 bases to trimming and J lost 5 bases, with 10 bases between them. The CDR3 is made up of 13 amino acids. This clone was recorded only once. Cohort allocation depended upon clinical history that participants reported. TCRdb keeps only in-frame clones here, not all; method: immunoSEQ multiplex PCR. Of around 400,000 clones in the sample, around nine tenths are singletons; the top ten hold 1.4% to 1.5%. V and J are TRBV12-3 or TRBV12-4 and TRBJ1-4, with a weak D call TRBD1 (5 bases). Sequencing was performed on PBMCs or T cells enriched from blood (not recorded which). This TCR derives from a woman aged 18 to 35 who had been exposed to COVID-19. This CDR3 reads CASRGEANEKLFF. In nucleotides, the CDR3 is TGTGCCAGCAGGGGGGAGGCGAATGAAAAACTGTTTTTT.